A single sample gave rise to the 32 T cell receptor beta chains below, sequenced in a study of OX40 agonist ivuxolimab in advanced cancers. Sequencing was performed with immunoSEQ multiplex PCR; in TCRdb, only in-frame clones are kept and a portion is missing. The sample yields under 50,000 clones, about 90% seen once. The sequenced sample was CD4+ or CD8+ T cells sorted from blood, obtained in a trial of the OX40 agonist ivuxolimab. All receptors come from an adult with an advanced solid tumor such as melanoma, head and neck, liver or kidney cancer.

The chain combines TRBV4-1 with TRBJ1-2, with D unclear. This CDR3 region has 15 residues. Trimming removed 0 bases from V and 1 base from J, with 9 bases in between. Germline V gene sequence: CDR1 MGHRA, CDR2 YSYEKL. The DNA for the CDR3 is TGCGCCAGCAGCCAAGAAGGCCGGATTAACTATGGCTACACCTTC. Translated, it gives CASSQEGRINYGYTF.

This clone was observed a few times. The V and J genes are TRBV25-1 and TRBJ1-1, with a tentative D call TRBD1 (5 bases). Trimming shortened V by 6 bases and J by 3 bases, and 8 bases separated the two germline ends. Germline CDR1 reads MGHDK; CDR2 reads SYGVNS. This CDR3 has 12 residues. The CDR3 DNA follows: TGTGCCAGCAGCCCAGGGTACACTGAAGCTTTCTTT. It specifies CASSPGYTEAFF.

The chain uses TRBV18 and TRBJ2-2; TRBD1 agrees at 7 bases. The germline V gene encodes CDR1 KGHSH and CDR2 LQKENI. The CDR3 extends over 15 amino acids. J gave up 4 bases and V 3 bases, and 5 bases lay outside the gene matches. The CDR3 protein is CASSPAQGLTGELFF. The CDR3 nucleotides are TGTGCCAGCTCACCCGCACAGGGGCTCACCGGGGAGCTGTTTTTT.

The chain carries TRBV7-9 and TRBJ2-3; weak D call: TRBD2 (5 bases). Germline assignment: CDR1 SEHNR and CDR2 FQNEAQ (reference sequence). The CDR3 is 15 amino acids. V lost 5 bases and J lost 2, with 14 bases in between. DNA of the CDR3: TGTGCCAGCAGCACCAGGCTAGCATACACAGATACGCAGTATTTT. Translating it yields CASSTRLAYTDTQYF. Using reference TRBV7-9 and TRBJ2-3 for the parts outside the CDR3, the full variable domain is DTGVSQNPRHKITKRGQNVTFRCDPISEHNRLYWYRQTLGQGPEFLTYFQNEAQLEKSRLLSDRFSAERPKGSFSTLEIQRTEQGDSAMYLCASSTRLAYTDTQYFGPGTRLTVL.

The chain carries TRBV6-6 and TRBJ2-7, with TRBD1 identical over 10 bases. The germline CDR1 and CDR2 sequences are MNHNY and SVGAGI (reference sequence). This CDR3 is built from 14 residues. J gave up 7 bases and V 4 bases, and 7 bases lay outside the gene matches. CDR3 sequence reads: CASSLGTGAREQYV. CDR3 nucleotide sequence: TGTGCCAGCAGTTTGGGGACAGGGGCGAGGGAGCAGTACGTC.

This clone is labeled as medium-sized. This chain connects TRBV11-2 to TRBJ1-4; no clear D gene. CDR3 length: 12 amino acids. Germline V gene sequence: CDR1 SGHAT, CDR2 FQNNGV. V lost 4 bases to trimming and J lost 4 bases, with 4 bases between them. CDR3 sequence reads: CASSSLNEKLFF. The DNA for the CDR3 is TGTGCCAGCAGCTCCCTTAATGAAAAACTGTTTTTT.

Here the CDR3 reads CASSIGQVNEKFF. As DNA, the CDR3 is TGTGCCAGTAGTATTGGGCAGGTGAACGAAAAGTTCTTC. V is TRBV19 and J is TRBJ2-1; no clear D. Germline V lookup: CDR1 LNHDA, CDR2 SQIVND (reference sequence). The V end was cut by 3 bases, the J end by 14 bases, with 17 bases between. The CDR3 extends over 13 amino acids.

The chain links TRBV7-9 to TRBJ2-3; D is ambiguous. Trimming cost V 8 bases and J 2 bases, with 14 bases left between them. Germline V lookup: CDR1 SEHNR, CDR2 FQNEAQ (reference sequence). The CDR3 covers 14 residues. CDR3 sequence: CASHSRRYTDTQYF. The CDR3 DNA reads as TGTGCCAGCCACTCCCGGCGGTACACAGATACGCAGTATTTT.

The chain recombines TRBV7-9 with TRBJ2-1; a possible D gene is TRBD1 (6 bases). Germline assignment: CDR1 SEHNR and CDR2 FQNEAQ (reference sequence). This CDR3 has 16 amino acids. With 5 bases removed from V and 3 bases from J, the gap between germline ends came to 17 bases. CDR3 in amino acids: CASSPPQGKGYNEQFF. CDR3 sequence (DNA): TGTGCCAGCAGCCCCCCCCAGGGGAAAGGCTACAATGAGCAGTTCTTC.

This clone was recorded only once. The CDR3 loop is CASSRGTSGYNEQFF. The CDR3 DNA follows: TGCGCCAGCAGCCGCGGGACTAGCGGTTACAATGAGCAGTTCTTC. The J gene is TRBJ2-1, the V gene TRBV4-3, with 11 nucleotides matching TRBD2. Germline values: CDR1 LGHNA, CDR2 YSLEER. The ends lost 4 bases at V and 4 bases at J; junction bases unmatched: 3. The CDR3 totals 15 residues.

The rearrangement joins TRBV7-2 to TRBJ1-1; D is perhaps TRBD1 (5 bases). V was cut by 0 bases and J by 6 bases, with 14 bases left in between. The CDR3 consists of 15 residues. Germline CDR1 is SGHTA and CDR2 is FQGNSA. CDR3 sequence: CASSLAPTGLAEAFF. The CDR3 DNA sequence: TGTGCCAGCAGCTTAGCCCCTACAGGTTTGGCTGAAGCTTTCTTT. Full variable domain (remainder filled in from reference TRBV7-2 and TRBJ1-1): GAGVSQSPSNKVTEKGKDVELRCDPISGHTALYWYRQSLGQGLEFLIYFQGNSAPDKSGLPSDRFSAERTGGSVSTLTIQRTQQEDSAVYLCASSLAPTGLAEAFFGQGTRLTVV.

This clone is termed medium-sized. The chain recombines TRBV5-5 with TRBJ1-4; 7 positions match TRBD1. The trim removed 3 bases at V and 6 bases at J, leaving 5 bases unmatched. This CDR3 is built from 14 residues. CDR1 is SGHKS, CDR2 YYEKEE, per germline (reference sequence). Here the CDR3 reads CASSSGTEYEKLFF. CDR3 bases: TGTGCCAGCAGCTCCGGGACAGAATATGAAAAACTGTTTTTT.

The chain has TRBV10-1 and TRBJ2-1; TRBD2 might be the D (6 bases). From germline, CDR1 is WNHNN and CDR2 SYGVQD (reference sequence). The CDR3 consists of 16 residues. Trimming cost V 0 bases and J 0 bases, with 9 bases left between them. The CDR3 here is CASSESSGSSYNEQFF. The CDR3 region has the DNA TGCGCCAGCAGTGAGTCTAGCGGAAGCTCCTACAATGAGCAGTTCTTC.

In its sample, this clone ranks as medium-sized. The CDR3 DNA reads TGCGCCAGCAGCCTTGACATCGGTTATGGCTACACCTTC. Amino acids: CASSLDIGYGYTF. The chain recombines TRBV5-1 with TRBJ1-2; no clear D gene. The length of the CDR3 is 13 residues. V shed 4 bases and J shed 5 bases, with 12 bases lying between them. The germline V gene has CDR1 SGHRS and CDR2 YFSETQ.

The chain has TRBV19 and TRBJ1-3; D not certain. There are 16 residues in the CDR3. The germline CDR1 and CDR2 sequences are LNHDA and SQIVND (reference sequence). The V end lost 1 base, the J end lost 1 base, and 11 bases lay between the germline ends. The CDR3 loop is CASSIGFGVSGNTIYF. For the CDR3, the DNA is TGTGCCAGTAGTATAGGATTCGGGGTTTCTGGAAACACCATATATTTT. Filled out from reference TRBV19 and TRBJ1-3, the complete variable domain reads DGGITQSPKYLFRKEGQNVTLSCEQNLNHDAMYWYRQDPGQGLRLIYYSQIVNDFQKGDIAEGYSVSREKKESFPLTVTSAQKNPTAFYLCASSIGFGVSGNTIYFGEGSWLTVV.

The chain employs TRBV5-4 and TRBJ1-5; perhaps TRBD1 as D (5 bases). Trimming took off 2 bases at V and 6 bases at J, with 9 bases between the two ends. This CDR3 spans 13 amino acids. Germline CDR1 SGHNT, CDR2 YYREEE (reference sequence). The CDR3 bases are TGTGCCAGCAGCTTCTCAGGGTCTCAGCCCCAGCATTTT. It specifies CASSFSGSQPQHF.

This sequence joins TRBV6-5 and TRBJ2-7; D is unresolved. Germline values: CDR1 MNHEY, CDR2 SVGAGI. V was shortened by 2 bases and J by 3 bases, with 11 bases between the two germline ends. The CDR3 spans 14 residues. This CDR3 reads CASSYTPAVYEQYF. DNA of the CDR3: TGTGCCAGCAGTTACACTCCGGCGGTCTACGAGCAGTACTTC.

The chain joins TRBV27 to TRBJ2-1, with 10 bases fitting TRBD2. Germline V gene data show CDR1 as MNHEY and CDR2 as SMNVEV (reference sequence). There are 16 residues in the CDR3. V was pared by 4 bases and J by 9 bases, with 12 bases of the junction left unmatched. The CDR3 loop is CASSSFGAGGPIEQFF. The CDR3 DNA reads as TGTGCCAGCAGTTCCTTCGGAGCGGGGGGGCCTATTGAGCAGTTCTTC.

This chain links TRBV4-3 with TRBJ2-5; D may be TRBD2 (6 bases). CDR3 length: 15 amino acids. Between the trimmed V and J ends, which lost 3 bases and 5 bases, there was a span of 16 bases. The germline V gene encodes CDR1 LGHNA and CDR2 YSLEER. The DNA of the CDR3 is TGCGCCAGCAGCCAGTGGGGCGGCAGCGGGGAGACCCAGTACTTC. Its translation: CASSQWGGSGETQYF.

The V gene is TRBV30, the J gene TRBJ2-1; the match to TRBD2 covers 8 bases. The CDR3 is 15 amino acids. CDR1 is GTSNPN and CDR2 is SVGIG in the germline V gene (reference sequence). The junction had 4 bases not matched to a gene; V was cut back by 0 bases and J by 3 bases. In DNA form, the CDR3 reads TGTGCCTGGAGTGTGCCAGCGGGAGTCTACAATGAGCAGTTCTTC. Its protein product is CAWSVPAGVYNEQFF.

The rearrangement joins TRBV7-6 to TRBJ2-2; D perhaps matches TRBD2 (7 bases). CDR3 length: 15 amino acids. Per the germline V gene, CDR1 is SGHVS and CDR2 is FNYEAQ. Trimming took 5 bases from V and 4 from J, leaving 14 bases between them. The DNA of the CDR3 is TGTGCCAGCAGCCTTCGTGGGGGGGCCACCGGGGAGCTGTTTTTT. It is translated as CASSLRGGATGELFF. Full variable domain (missing parts from reference TRBV7-6 and TRBJ2-2): GAGVSQSPRYKVTKRGQDVALRCDPISGHVSLYWYRQALGQGPEFLTYFNYEAQQDKSGLPNDRFSAERPEGSISTLTIQRTEQRDSAMYRCASSLRGGATGELFFGEGSRLTVL.

This rearrangement joins TRBV15 to TRBJ2-1, with D perhaps TRBD1 or TRBD2 (6 bases each). The CDR3 sequence is 15 residues long. Per germline, CDR1 LNHNV and CDR2 YYDKDF (reference sequence). Trimming removed 5 bases at V and 6 bases at J, with 17 bases between. In DNA form, the CDR3 reads TGTGCCACCAGCGGACAAGGCGGAGGGGGCAATGAGCAGTTCTTC. Translated: CATSGQGGGGNEQFF.

The chain joins TRBV19 to TRBJ2-2, with unresolved D. This CDR3 contains 13 residues. V gave up 6 bases and J gave up 0 bases, with 5 bases separating them. Germline V gene data show CDR1 as LNHDA and CDR2 as SQIVND (reference sequence). CDR3 coding DNA: TGTGCCAGTAGGGACCCGAACACCGGGGAGCTGTTTTTT. Translating it yields CASRDPNTGELFF. Drawing the rest from reference TRBV19 and TRBJ2-2, the complete variable domain is DGGITQSPKYLFRKEGQNVTLSCEQNLNHDAMYWYRQDPGQGLRLIYYSQIVNDFQKGDIAEGYSVSREKKESFPLTVTSAQKNPTAFYLCASRDPNTGELFFGEGSRLTVL.

The gene calls are TRBV7-6 and TRBJ2-6; D remains ambiguous. CDR3 size: 20 residues. Deletions cut 0 bases from V and 4 bases from J, with 22 bases between. From germline, CDR1 is SGHVS and CDR2 FNYEAQ. In DNA, the CDR3 is TGTGCCAGCAGCTTAGCCTCTCTGGCAGGCCCTTTGTGGGGGGCCAACGTCCTGACTTTC. Protein sequence: CASSLASLAGPLWGANVLTF.

The J gene is TRBJ1-1, the V gene TRBV10-2; D might be TRBD1 (5 bases). The germline CDR1 and CDR2 sequences are WSHSY and SAAADI. The CDR3 has 13 residues. V was trimmed by 7 bases and J by 6 bases, leaving 15 bases between them. CDR3 protein: CASNRDFISEAFF. In DNA form, the CDR3 reads TGCGCCAGCAATAGGGACTTTATATCTGAAGCTTTCTTT.

The CDR3 DNA follows: TGTGCCAGCAGTTTCCGCCCCGGGACAGGGGGGGTTCGTGAGTACTTC. Its protein is CASSFRPGTGGVREYF. The chain links TRBV6-6 to TRBJ2-7, with TRBD1 matching 11 bases. V lost 4 bases and J lost 11; bases outside the gene matches: 16. Germline V gene lookup returns CDR1 MNHNY and CDR2 SVGAGI (reference sequence). This CDR3 has 16 residues.

V and J are TRBV11-2 and TRBJ1-4; tentative D call: TRBD1 (6 bases). With 3 bases removed from V and 5 bases from J, the gap between germline ends came to 16 bases. The CDR3 is 16 amino acids. Germline lookup yields CDR1 SGHAT and CDR2 FQNNGV. CDR3 nucleotide sequence: TGTGCCAGCAGCTTTTCTCTATACAGGGCGAATGAAAAACTGTTTTTT. Translated, it gives CASSFSLYRANEKLFF.

The chain links TRBV7-3 to TRBJ2-1, with 8 bases lining up with TRBD2. The germline V gene has CDR1 SGHTA and CDR2 FQGTGA. The J segment lost 3 bases and the V segment lost 7 bases, leaving 14 bases of the junction unmatched. The CDR3 totals 17 residues. CDR3 nucleotides: TGTGCCAGCACACCTCGAACCGGGACTAGGGGCTACAATGAGCAGTTCTTC. It translates to CASTPRTGTRGYNEQFF.

The chain employs TRBV7-3 and TRBJ2-3; 7 bases fit TRBD1. The germline CDR1 and CDR2 sequences are SGHTA and FQGTGA. The CDR3 loop spans 15 amino acids. After removal of 5 bases from V and 1 base from J, the junction contained 6 bases not matched to a gene. This chain's CDR3 is CASSPSQGGTDTQYF. In nucleotides, the CDR3 is TGTGCCAGCAGCCCTTCCCAGGGGGGCACAGATACGCAGTATTTT.

This chain connects TRBV6-5 to TRBJ1-6; D remains ambiguous. V was cut by 6 bases and J by 6 bases, with 15 bases left in between. The CDR3 loop spans 15 amino acids. CDR1 is MNHEY, CDR2 SVGAGI, per germline. As DNA, the CDR3 is TGTGCCAGCAGGCCTACAGACGGACGTAATTCACCCCTCCACTTT. Translated: CASRPTDGRNSPLHF.

The gene calls are TRBV27 and TRBJ2-3, with TRBD2 as a possible D gene (5 bases). The V and J ends lost 2 bases and 1 base respectively, with 10 bases between them. The CDR3 has 15 amino acids. Germline V gene data show CDR1 as MNHEY and CDR2 as SMNVEV (reference sequence). For the CDR3, the DNA is TGTGCCAGCAGTTTAGGACTCCGGGGCACAGATACGCAGTATTTT. It is translated as CASSLGLRGTDTQYF.

The chain links TRBV28 to TRBJ2-1; the D gene is possibly TRBD2 (6 bases). This CDR3 region has 19 residues. The V gene lost 3 bases and the J gene lost 6 bases, with 27 bases spanning the gap. The V gene's germline CDR1 is MDHEN and CDR2 SYDVKM. CDR3 bases: TGTGCCAGCAGTTTCTTCGGGAGTGGGGCCCCCTTAAGAGTCAATGAGCAGTTCTTC. Its translation is CASSFFGSGAPLRVNEQFF.